Listed below are T cell receptor beta chains from one sample, sequenced in a study of blood T cells in healthy people across ages. TCRdb ran MiXCR on the 5' RACE reads and lists one entry per CDR3 protein. The sample records some 890,000 distinct CDR3 sequences, just under 30% being singletons. This same sample was also part of a study on T cells of mothers and their children.

The sequenced sample consisted of blood. The source of these receptors is a woman in her thirties or forties in good health. CDR3s leave out the opening cysteine and the closing phenylalanine or tryptophan.

V	J	CDR3
TRBV28	TRBJ2-6	ASRERSGANVLT
TRBV7-9	.	ASSLGTVTSYEQY
TRBV29-1	TRBJ2-1	SVVRAGDNEQF
TRBV27	TRBJ2-6	ASLPEAHSGANVLT
TRBV20-1	TRBJ2-1	SARKGGRTAGEQF
TRBV5-1	TRBJ2-3	ASSRPDSTDTQY
TRBV4-3	TRBJ1-5	ASSQDYGSQPQH
TRBV5-1	TRBJ1-1	ASSTGALTYGAF
TRBV5-1	TRBJ1-1	ASSLNREDTEAF
TRBV12-5	TRBJ1-1	ASGEQGGSPAF
TRBV13	TRBJ1-1	ASSPDRGPDTEAF
TRBV12-3/TRBV12-4	TRBJ2-3	ASSRIAGTDTQY
TRBV20-1	TRBJ1-2	SARDYRARTNYGYT
TRBV7-9	TRBJ2-1	ASSLGGVLNYYNEQF
TRBV29-1	TRBJ2-7	SIQGRFSYEQY
TRBV6-5	TRBJ2-5	ASSYSSGRGLITQY
TRBV9	TRBJ1-6	ASSRMGKDNSPLH
TRBV7-9	TRBJ1-6	ASSSGQPLYNSPLH
TRBV7-6	TRBJ2-7	ASSPLAGGPEQY
TRBV12-3/TRBV12-4	TRBJ1-1	ASSQQGRNTEAF
TRBV20-1	TRBJ1-3	SARVMPGNTIY
TRBV28	TRBJ2-5	ASRTRGSLQETQY
TRBV20-1	TRBJ2-5	SARGRDRSWNEQY
TRBV19	TRBJ1-1	ASRSWTEAF
TRBV4-3	TRBJ1-1	ASSNAGFMNTEAF
TRBV20-1	TRBJ1-2	SARSGGGYGYT
TRBV7-2	TRBJ2-6	ASSAGGSGANVLT
TRBV11-2	TRBJ1-6	AGSSRGGMGHNSPLH
TRBV3-1	TRBJ2-7	ASSQDPSGGLREQY
TRBV20-1	TRBJ1-2	SAREFGTVNYGYT
TRBV21-1	TRBJ2-3	ASSPRDRARDTQY
TRBV28	TRBJ2-7	ASSFWAGEPYEQY
TRBV12-3/TRBV12-4	TRBJ2-3	ASRRRQGVDTQY
TRBV4-2	TRBJ2-5	ASSQDHQQGIQETQY
TRBV20-1	TRBJ2-3	SARQATDTQY
TRBV20-1	TRBJ1-5	SAREGTGDRPQH
TRBV29-1	TRBJ2-3	SALSGAPDTQY